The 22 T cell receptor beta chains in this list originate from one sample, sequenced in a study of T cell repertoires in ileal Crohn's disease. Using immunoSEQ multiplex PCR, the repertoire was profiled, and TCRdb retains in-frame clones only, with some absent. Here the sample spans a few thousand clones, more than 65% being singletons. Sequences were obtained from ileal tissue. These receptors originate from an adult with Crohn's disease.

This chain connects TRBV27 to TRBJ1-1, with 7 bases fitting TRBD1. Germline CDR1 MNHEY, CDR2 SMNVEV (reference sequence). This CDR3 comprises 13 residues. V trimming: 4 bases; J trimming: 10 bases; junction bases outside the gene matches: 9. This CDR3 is CASSSGTALGAFF. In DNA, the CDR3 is TGTGCCAGCAGTTCTGGGACAGCCTTGGGAGCTTTCTTT.

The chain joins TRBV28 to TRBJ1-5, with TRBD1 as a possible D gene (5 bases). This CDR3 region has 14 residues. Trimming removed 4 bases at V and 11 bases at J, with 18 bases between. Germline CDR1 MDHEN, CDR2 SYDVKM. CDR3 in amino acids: CASSSPPSARAQHF. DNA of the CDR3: TGTGCCAGCAGTTCCCCCCCTAGCGCCAGGGCCCAGCATTTT.

CDR3 coding DNA: TGTGCCAGCAGTCGTCGATTGGACAATCACGAGCAGTACTTC. Translated: CASSRRLDNHEQYF. The chain links TRBV11-1 to TRBJ2-7; TRBD1 is a possible D gene (5 bases). This CDR3 is built from 14 residues. Germline V gene lookup returns CDR1 SGHAT and CDR2 FQDESV (reference sequence). Between the trimmed V and J ends, which lost 6 bases and 5 bases, there was a span of 17 bases.

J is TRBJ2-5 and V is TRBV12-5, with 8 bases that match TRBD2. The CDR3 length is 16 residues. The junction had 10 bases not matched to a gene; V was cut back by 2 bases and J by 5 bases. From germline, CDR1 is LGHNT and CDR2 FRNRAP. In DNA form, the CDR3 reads TGTGCTAGTGGTTTGATTAGTAGCGGGACCGGTGAGACCCAGTACTTC. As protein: CASGLISSGTGETQYF.

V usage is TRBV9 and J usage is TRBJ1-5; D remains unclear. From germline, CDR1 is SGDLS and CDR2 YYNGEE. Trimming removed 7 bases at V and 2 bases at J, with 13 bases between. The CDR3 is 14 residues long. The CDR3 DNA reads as TGTGCCAGCCGGAGGACCTCGGGCAATCAGCCCCAGCATTTT. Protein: CASRRTSGNQPQHF.

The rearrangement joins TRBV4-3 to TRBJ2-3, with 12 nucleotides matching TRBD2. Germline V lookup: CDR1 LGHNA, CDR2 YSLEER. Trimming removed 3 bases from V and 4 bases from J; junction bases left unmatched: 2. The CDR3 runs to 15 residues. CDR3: CASSQASGGADTQYF. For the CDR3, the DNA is TGCGCCAGCAGCCAGGCTAGCGGGGGGGCAGATACGCAGTATTTT.

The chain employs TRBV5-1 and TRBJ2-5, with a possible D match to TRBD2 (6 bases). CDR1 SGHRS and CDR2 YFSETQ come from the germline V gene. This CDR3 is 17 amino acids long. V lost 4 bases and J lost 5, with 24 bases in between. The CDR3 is CASSGGGWSPGRETQYF. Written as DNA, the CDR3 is TGCGCCAGCAGCGGGGGAGGTTGGAGTCCGGGGCGGGAGACCCAGTACTTC.

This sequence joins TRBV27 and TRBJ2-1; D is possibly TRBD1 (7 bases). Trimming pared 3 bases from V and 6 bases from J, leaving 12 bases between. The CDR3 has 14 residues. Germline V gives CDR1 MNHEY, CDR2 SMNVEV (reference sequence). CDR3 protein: CASSFGGGLNEQFF. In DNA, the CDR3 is TGTGCCAGCAGTTTCGGAGGGGGCCTCAATGAGCAGTTCTTC.

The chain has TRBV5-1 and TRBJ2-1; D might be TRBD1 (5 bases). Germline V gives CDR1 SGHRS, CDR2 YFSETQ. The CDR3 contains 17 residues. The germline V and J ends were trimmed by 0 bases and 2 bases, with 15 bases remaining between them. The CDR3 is CASSLGIGAHPYNEQFF. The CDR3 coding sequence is TGCGCCAGCAGCTTGGGGATAGGGGCCCACCCCTACAATGAGCAGTTCTTC.

The CDR3 is CASSLNGQAYEQYF. DNA for the CDR3: TGTGCCAGCAGCTTAAACGGACAGGCCTACGAGCAGTACTTC. This chain connects TRBV7-6 to TRBJ2-7; 7 bases line up with TRBD1. Unmatched junction bases numbered 3, after V lost 2 bases and J lost 2 bases. The CDR3 covers 14 residues. Looked up from germline, CDR1 is SGHVS and CDR2 is FNYEAQ.

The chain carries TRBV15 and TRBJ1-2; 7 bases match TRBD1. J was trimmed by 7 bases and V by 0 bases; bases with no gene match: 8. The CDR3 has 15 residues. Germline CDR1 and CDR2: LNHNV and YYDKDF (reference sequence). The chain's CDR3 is CATSRDRRGEAGYTF. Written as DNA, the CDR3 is TGTGCCACCAGCAGAGATCGCAGGGGGGAGGCTGGCTACACCTTC.

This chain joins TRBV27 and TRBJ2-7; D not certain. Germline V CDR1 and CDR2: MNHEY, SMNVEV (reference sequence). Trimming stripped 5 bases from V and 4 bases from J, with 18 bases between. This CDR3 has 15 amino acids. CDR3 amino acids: CASSPSSPGHYEQYF. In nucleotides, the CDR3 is TGTGCCAGCAGTCCCTCTTCCCCGGGTCATTACGAGCAGTACTTC.

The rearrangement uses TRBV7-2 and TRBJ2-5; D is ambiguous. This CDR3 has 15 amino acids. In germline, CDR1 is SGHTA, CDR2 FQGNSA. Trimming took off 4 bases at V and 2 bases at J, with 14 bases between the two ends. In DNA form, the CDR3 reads TGTGCCAGCAGCTCAAACCTCAGGATTCAAGAGACCCAGTACTTC. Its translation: CASSSNLRIQETQYF.

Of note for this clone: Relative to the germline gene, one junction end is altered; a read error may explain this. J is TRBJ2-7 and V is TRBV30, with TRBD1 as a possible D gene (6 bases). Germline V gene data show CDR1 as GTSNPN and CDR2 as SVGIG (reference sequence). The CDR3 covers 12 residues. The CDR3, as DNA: TGTGCCTGGAGAGGGGGACCGGGACCGCCAAACTTC. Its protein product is CAWRGGPGPPNF.

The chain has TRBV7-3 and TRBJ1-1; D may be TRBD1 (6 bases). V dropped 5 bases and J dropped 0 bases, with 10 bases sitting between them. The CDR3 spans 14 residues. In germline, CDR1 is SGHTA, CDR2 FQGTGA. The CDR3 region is CASSAGVMNTEAFF. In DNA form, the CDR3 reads TGTGCCAGCAGCGCAGGGGTAATGAACACTGAAGCTTTCTTT.

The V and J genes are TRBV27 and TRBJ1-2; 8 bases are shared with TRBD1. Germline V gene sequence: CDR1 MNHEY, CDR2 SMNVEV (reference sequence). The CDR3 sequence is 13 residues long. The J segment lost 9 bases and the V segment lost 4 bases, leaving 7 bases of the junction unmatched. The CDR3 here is CASSSRTGISYTF. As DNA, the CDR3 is TGTGCCAGCAGTTCGCGGACAGGGATAAGCTACACCTTC.

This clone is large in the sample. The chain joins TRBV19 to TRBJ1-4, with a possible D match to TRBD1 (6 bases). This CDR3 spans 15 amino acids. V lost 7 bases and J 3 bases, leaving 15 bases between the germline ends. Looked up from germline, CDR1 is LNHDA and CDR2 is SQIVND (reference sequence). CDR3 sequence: CASTQVDRPNEKLFF. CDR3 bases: TGTGCCAGTACCCAGGTCGACAGGCCTAATGAAAAACTGTTTTTT. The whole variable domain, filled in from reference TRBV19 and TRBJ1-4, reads DGGITQSPKYLFRKEGQNVTLSCEQNLNHDAMYWYRQDPGQGLRLIYYSQIVNDFQKGDIAEGYSVSREKKESFPLTVTSAQKNPTAFYLCASTQVDRPNEKLFFGSGTQLSVL.

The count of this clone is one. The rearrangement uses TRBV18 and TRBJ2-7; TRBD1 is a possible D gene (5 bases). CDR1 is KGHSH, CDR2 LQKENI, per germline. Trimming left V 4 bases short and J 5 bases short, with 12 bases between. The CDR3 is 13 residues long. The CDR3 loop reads CASSHPGHNEQYF. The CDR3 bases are TGTGCCAGCTCACATCCAGGACACAACGAGCAGTACTTC.

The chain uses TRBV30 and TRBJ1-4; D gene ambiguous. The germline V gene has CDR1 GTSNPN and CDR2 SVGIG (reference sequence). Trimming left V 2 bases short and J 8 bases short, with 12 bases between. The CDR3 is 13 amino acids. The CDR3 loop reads CAWSQRTGEKLFF. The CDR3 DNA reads TGTGCCTGGAGTCAAAGGACTGGGGAAAAACTGTTTTTT.

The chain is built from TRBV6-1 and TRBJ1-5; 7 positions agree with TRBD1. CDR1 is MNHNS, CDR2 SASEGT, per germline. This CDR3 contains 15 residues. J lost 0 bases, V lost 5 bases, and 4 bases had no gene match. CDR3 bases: TGTGCCAGCAGTTTCGGACAGGTTAGCAATCAGCCCCAGCATTTT. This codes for CASSFGQVSNQPQHF.

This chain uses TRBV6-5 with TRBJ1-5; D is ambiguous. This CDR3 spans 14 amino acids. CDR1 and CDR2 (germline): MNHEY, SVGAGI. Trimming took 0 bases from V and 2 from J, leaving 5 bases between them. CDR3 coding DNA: TGTGCCAGCAGTTACTCCGGGGGCAATCAGCCCCAGCATTTT. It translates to CASSYSGGNQPQHF.

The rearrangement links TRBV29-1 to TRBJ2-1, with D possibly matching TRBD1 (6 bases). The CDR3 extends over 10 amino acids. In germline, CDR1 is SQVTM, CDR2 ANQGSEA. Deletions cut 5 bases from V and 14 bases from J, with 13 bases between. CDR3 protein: CSVQGITEFF. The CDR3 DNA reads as TGCAGCGTTCAGGGGATTACAGAGTTCTTC.